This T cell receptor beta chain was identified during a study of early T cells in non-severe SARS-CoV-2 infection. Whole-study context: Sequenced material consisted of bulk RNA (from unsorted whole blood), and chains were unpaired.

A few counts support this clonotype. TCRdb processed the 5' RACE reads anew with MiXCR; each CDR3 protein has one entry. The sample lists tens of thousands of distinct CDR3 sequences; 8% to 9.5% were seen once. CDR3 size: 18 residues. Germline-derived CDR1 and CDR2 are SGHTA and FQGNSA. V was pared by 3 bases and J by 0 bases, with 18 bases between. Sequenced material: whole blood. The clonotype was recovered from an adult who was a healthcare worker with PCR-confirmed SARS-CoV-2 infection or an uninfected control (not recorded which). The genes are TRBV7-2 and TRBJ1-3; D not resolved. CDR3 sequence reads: CASSFGPPRRDSGNTIYF. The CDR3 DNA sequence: TGTGCCAGCAGCTTTGGCCCCCCCCGGCGGGACTCTGGAAACACCATATATTTT.